This T cell receptor (beta chain) was identified during a study of T-cell memory formation after mild COVID-19. Study-wide findings and caveats: Pre-infection memory carried some responding clones, suggesting that cross-reactive memory joined. Clones which contracted sat mainly in CM and EM if CD4+, and in EMRA if CD8+. Contracting clones from day 15 to 85 had balanced CD4/CD8; later expanders favoured CD4+.

Constant-segment primers and 5'RACE yielded cDNA libraries for TCR alpha and TCR beta, each carrying sample barcodes and UMIs. MiXCR, applied by TCRdb to the 5' RACE reads, yields one record per CDR3 protein. The sample includes 550,000 to 700,000 distinct CDR3 sequences, 17% of them seen just once. Of note for this clonotype: Its target is not known.

The V gene's germline CDR1 is MNHNS and CDR2 SASEGT. V lost 4 bases and J lost 3, with 9 bases in between. CDR3 length: 13 residues. This receptor was obtained from an adult woman who had mild COVID-19 (a few samples of this study predate the infection). Cell type and time point are not known. The V and J genes are TRBV6-1 and TRBJ1-1; D call uncertain. Sequenced material: PBMCs or a T cell subset sorted from them (not recorded which). CDR3 DNA sequence: TGTGCCAGCAGTGGGTCAGGCCACACTGAAGCTTTCTTT. Protein sequence: CASSGSGHTEAFF.